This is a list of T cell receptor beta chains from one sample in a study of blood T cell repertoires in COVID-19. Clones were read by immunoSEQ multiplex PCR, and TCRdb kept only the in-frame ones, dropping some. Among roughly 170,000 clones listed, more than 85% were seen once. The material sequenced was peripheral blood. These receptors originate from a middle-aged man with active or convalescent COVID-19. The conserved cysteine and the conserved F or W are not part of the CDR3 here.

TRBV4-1,ASSHQGSETQY
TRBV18,ASSPKTGGGNTIY
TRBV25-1,ASSPQLAGGPDTQY
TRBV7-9,ASSLVGPGLGQRTDTQY
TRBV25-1,ASSGSPGSYNEQF
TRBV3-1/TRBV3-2,ASSQVWGFRTGDTDTQY
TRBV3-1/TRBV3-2,ASSRTGGGTEAF
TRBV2,ASSDGRQGSTEAF
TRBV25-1,ASSQPRGTTNEKLF
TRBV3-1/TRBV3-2,ASSQGYRPMN
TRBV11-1,ASSPHTQGGYGYT
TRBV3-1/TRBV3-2,ASSRGTGGFGEKLF
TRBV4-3,ASSQGAASYNEQF
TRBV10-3,AISERGNEQY
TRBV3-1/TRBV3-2,ASSQLSGGAGYTQY
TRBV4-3,ASSQDRGDGNTIY
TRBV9,ASSVGGHGEKLF
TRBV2,ASRMEDGYT
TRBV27,ASSLLRGRETQY
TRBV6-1,ASSEGPGTGPYGYT
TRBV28,ASSLGQVLNQPQH
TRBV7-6,ASSSGRSLGTEAF
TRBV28,ASSWGQGAHYGYT
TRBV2,ASSEQVIDEKLF
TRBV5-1,ASSFRGTNTGELF
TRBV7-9,ASSLRGRVDEQY
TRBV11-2,ASSSGGGRTDTQY
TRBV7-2,ASSLMRQNNEQF
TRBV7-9,ASSSIVAGGSYNEQF
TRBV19,ASSHAGGLYEQY
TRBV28,ASITPGAGEQF
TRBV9,ASSVDGSNQPQH
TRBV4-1,ASSQALTGGRQPQH
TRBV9,ASSPRGGNLNTEAF
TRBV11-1,ASSQNPTGLSEQF
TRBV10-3,AIKAGPGATGELF
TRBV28,ASSLSRVGNQPQH
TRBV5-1,ASSLSSGNYGYT
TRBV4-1,ASSQAESSYEQY
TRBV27,ASSFGQGESSYEQY
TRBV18,ASSRSGTGVEQY
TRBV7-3,ASSVLAGTYNEQF
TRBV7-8,ASSWGQSSYEQY
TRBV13,ASSLRGPNGNTIY
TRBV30,AWSRDSRMNTEAF
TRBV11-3,ASSLGSQETQY
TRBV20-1,SASLGQNNEKLF
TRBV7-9,ASSSTGGAGGYT
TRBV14,ASSQGAAGTQY
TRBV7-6,ASRRQGNTEAF
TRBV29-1,SVATDTQY
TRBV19,ASSKGPDSIYEQF
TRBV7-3,ASSPGKRGTSTDTQY